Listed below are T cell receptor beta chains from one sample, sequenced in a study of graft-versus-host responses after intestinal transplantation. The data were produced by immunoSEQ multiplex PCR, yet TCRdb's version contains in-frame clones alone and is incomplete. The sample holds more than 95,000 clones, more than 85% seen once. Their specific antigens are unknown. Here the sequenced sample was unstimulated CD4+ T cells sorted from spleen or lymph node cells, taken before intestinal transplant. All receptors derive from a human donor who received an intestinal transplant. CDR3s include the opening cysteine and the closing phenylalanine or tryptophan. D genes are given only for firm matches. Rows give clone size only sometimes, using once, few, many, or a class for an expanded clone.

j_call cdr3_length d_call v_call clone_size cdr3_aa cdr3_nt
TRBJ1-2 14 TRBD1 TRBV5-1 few CASSSGTGNYGYTF TGCGCCAGCAGCTCAGGGACAGGCAACTATGGCTACACCTTC
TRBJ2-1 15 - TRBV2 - CASSEATPGLNEQFF TGTGCCAGCAGTGAAGCCACCCCGGGCCTCAATGAGCAGTTCTTC
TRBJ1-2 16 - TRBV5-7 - CASSLARVGLNYGYTF TGTGCCAGCAGCTTGGCCAGGGTGGGTTTAAACTATGGCTACACCTTC
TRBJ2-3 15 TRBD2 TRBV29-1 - CSVVSGGGGADTQYF TGCAGCGTTGTATCGGGCGGCGGGGGGGCAGATACGCAGTATTTT
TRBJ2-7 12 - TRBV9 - CASSVSFGEQYF TGTGCCAGCAGCGTGAGTTTTGGTGAGCAGTACTTC
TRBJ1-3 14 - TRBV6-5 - CASRKGVYGNTIYF TGTGCCAGCAGGAAAGGGGTTTACGGAAACACCATATATTTT
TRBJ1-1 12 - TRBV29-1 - CSVDRDNTEAFF TGCAGCGTTGATAGGGACAACACTGAAGCTTTCTTT
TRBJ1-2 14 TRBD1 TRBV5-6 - CASSLGQGNYGYTF TGTGCCAGCAGCTTGGGACAGGGGAACTATGGCTACACCTTC
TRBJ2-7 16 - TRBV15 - CATSREGAVDSYEQYF TGTGCCACCAGCAGAGAAGGAGCAGTAGACAGCTACGAGCAGTACTTC
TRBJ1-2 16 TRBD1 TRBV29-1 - CSVDEAGQGAIYGYTF TGCAGCGTAGACGAAGCCGGACAGGGGGCAATCTATGGCTACACCTTC
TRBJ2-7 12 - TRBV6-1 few CASSEAGVEQYF TGTGCCAGCAGTGAGGCAGGGGTCGAGCAGTACTTC
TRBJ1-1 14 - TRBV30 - CAGTIRGGITEAFF TGTGCCGGAACGATCCGGGGGGGAATCACTGAAGCTTTCTTT
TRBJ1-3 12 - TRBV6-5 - CASRTAGNTIYF TGTGCCAGCCGGACGGCTGGAAACACCATATATTTT
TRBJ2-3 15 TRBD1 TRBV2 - CASSGRDRDTDTQYF TGTGCCAGCAGTGGGAGGGACAGGGACACAGATACGCAGTATTTT
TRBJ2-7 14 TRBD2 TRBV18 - CASSQTSGRNEQYF TGTGCCAGCTCTCAGACTAGCGGGAGGAACGAGCAGTACTTC
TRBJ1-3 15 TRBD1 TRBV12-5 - CASGPDREGGNTIYF TGTGCTAGTGGCCCGGACAGGGAAGGTGGAAACACCATATATTTT
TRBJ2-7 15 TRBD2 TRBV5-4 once CASSLVLAGAYEQYF TGTGCCAGCAGCTTGGTACTAGCGGGAGCCTACGAGCAGTACTTC
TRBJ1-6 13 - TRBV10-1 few CASQGRLGSPLHF TGCGCCAGCCAGGGGCGACTAGGATCACCCCTCCACTTT
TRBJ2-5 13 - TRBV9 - CASSGTSGETQYF TGTGCCAGCAGCGGGACCTCAGGGGAGACCCAGTACTTC
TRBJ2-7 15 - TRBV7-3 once CASSLMHSSSYEQYF TGTGCCAGCAGCTTAATGCACAGTTCTTCCTACGAGCAGTACTTC
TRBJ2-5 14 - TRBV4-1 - CASSHGTKQETQYF TGCGCCAGCAGCCATGGTACCAAACAAGAGACCCAGTACTTC
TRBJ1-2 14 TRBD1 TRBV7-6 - CASSPDRVGFGYTF TGTGCCAGCAGCCCCGACAGGGTTGGGTTTGGCTACACCTTC
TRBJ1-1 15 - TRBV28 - CASCLSAIMNTEAFF TGTGCCAGCTGTCTTTCTGCGATCATGAACACTGAAGCTTTCTTT
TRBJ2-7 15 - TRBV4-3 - CASSQATSRDYEQYF TGCGCCAGCAGCCAAGCCACTAGCAGAGACTACGAGCAGTACTTC
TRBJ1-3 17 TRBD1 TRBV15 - CATSRLTTGAVGNTIYF TGTGCCACCAGCAGACTGACTACAGGGGCGGTAGGAAACACCATATATTTT
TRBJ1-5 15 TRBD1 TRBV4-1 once CASSLRGQGRQPQHF TGCGCCAGCAGCCTCCGTGGACAGGGAAGGCAGCCCCAGCATTTT
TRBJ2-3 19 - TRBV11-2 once CASSLPLTRGLLITDTQYF TGTGCCAGCAGCCTCCCCCTGACCCGGGGACTCCTGATCACAGATACGCAGTATTTT
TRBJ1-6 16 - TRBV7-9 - CASSFRDLALNSPLHF TGTGCCAGCAGCTTCCGGGACCTGGCATTAAATTCACCCCTCCACTTT
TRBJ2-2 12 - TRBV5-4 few CASSIASGELFF TGTGCCAGCAGCATTGCCAGCGGGGAGCTGTTTTTT
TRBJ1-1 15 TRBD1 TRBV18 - CASSPPDRVNTEAFF TGTGCCAGCTCACCCCCGGACAGGGTTAACACCGAAGCTTTCTTT
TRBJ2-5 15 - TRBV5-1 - CASSPREGYGETQYF TGCGCCAGCAGCCCTCGCGAGGGGTATGGGGAGACCCAGTACTTC
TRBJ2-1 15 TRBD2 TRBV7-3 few CASSSLAVTYNEQFF TGTGCCAGCAGCTCACTAGCGGTTACCTACAATGAGCAGTTCTTC
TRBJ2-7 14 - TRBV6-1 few CASRLDIRSYEQYF TGTGCCAGCAGGCTGGACATCCGATCCTACGAGCAGTACTTC
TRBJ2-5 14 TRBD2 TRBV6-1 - CASLSGVMAETQYF TGTGCCAGCCTGAGCGGGGTCATGGCAGAGACCCAGTACTTC
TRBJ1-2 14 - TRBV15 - CATSRDPQGWGYTF TGTGCCACCAGCAGAGATCCTCAGGGTTGGGGCTACACCTTC
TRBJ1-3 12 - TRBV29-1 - CSGTGSGNTIYF TGCAGCGGCACAGGGTCGGGAAACACCATATATTTT
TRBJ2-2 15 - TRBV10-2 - CASSSRQGQGGELFF TGCGCCAGCAGTTCCAGGCAGGGGCAGGGCGGGGAGCTGTTTTTT
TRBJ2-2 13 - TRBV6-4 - CASSERVDGELFF TGTGCCAGCAGTGAAAGGGTTGACGGGGAGCTGTTTTTT
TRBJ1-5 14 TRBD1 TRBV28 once CASGQANSNQPQHF TGTGCCAGCGGACAGGCAAATAGCAATCAGCCCCAGCATTTT
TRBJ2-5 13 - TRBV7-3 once CASSPSARETQYF TGTGCCAGCAGCCCCTCGGCGAGAGAGACCCAGTACTTC